This T cell receptor (beta chain) was identified during a study of blood T cell repertoires in COVID-19. About the research overall: Acute-phase and convalescent COVID-19 samples originated in the United States, Italy and Spain. From T cells, B-cell-depleted T cells, or PBMCs came the material, which was cDNA or gDNA.

This CDR3 region has 16 residues. J gave up 6 bases and V 5 bases, and 10 bases lay outside the gene matches. From germline, CDR1 is SGHTA and CDR2 FQGTGA. Participant-given clinical history determined each cohort assignment. Per the original methods: Amplification of reference gene primers was used by the study to estimate nucleated cell counts. Method: immunoSEQ multiplex PCR; TCRdb's copy keeps in-frame clones and lacks some. V and J calls and clone size follow that table, whereas D and trimming were derived from the DNA. The sample holds around 190,000 clones, about 77% seen once. Material for sequencing was PBMCs or T cells enriched from blood (not recorded which). The chain carries TRBV7-3 and TRBJ2-1, with TRBD2 matching over 10 bases. The receptor's source is a woman aged 45-59 years with acute COVID-19. CDR3 amino acids: CASSPPGTSDSNEQFF. The CDR3 DNA reads as TGTGCCAGCAGCCCTCCCGGGACTAGCGATTCCAATGAGCAGTTCTTC.